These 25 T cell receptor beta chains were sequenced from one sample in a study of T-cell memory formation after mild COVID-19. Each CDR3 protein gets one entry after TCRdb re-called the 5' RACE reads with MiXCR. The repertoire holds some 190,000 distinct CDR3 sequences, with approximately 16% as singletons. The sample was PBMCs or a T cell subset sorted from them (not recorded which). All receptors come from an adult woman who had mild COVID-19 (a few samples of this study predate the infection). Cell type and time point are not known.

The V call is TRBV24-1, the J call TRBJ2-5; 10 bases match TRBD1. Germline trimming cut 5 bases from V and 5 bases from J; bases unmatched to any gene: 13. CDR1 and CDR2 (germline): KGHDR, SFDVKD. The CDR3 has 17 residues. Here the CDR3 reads CATSGGTGEVWGETQYF. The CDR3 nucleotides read TGTGCCACCAGTGGGGGGACAGGGGAAGTCTGGGGGGAGACCCAGTACTTC.

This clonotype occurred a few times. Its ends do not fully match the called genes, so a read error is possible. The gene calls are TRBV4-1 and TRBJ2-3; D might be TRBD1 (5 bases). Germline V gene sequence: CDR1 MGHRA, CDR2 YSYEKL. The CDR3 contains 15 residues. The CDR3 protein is CASSQARASTDTQYF. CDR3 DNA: TGCGCCAGCAGTCAAGCCAGGGCGAGCACAGATACGCAGTATTTT.

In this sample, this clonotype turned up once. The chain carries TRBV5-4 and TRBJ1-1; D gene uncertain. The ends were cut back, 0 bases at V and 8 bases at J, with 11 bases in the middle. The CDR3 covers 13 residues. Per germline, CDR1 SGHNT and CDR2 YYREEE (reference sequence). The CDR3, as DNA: TGTGCCAGCAGCTTGGAACAGATATCCGAAGCTTTCTTT. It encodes CASSLEQISEAFF.

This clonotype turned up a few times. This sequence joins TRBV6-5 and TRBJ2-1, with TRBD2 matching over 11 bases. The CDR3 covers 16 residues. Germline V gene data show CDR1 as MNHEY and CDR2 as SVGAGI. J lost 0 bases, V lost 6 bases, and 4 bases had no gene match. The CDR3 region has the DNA TGTGCCAGCAGAGAACTAGCGGGAGCCTCCTACAATGAGCAGTTCTTC. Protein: CASRELAGASYNEQFF.

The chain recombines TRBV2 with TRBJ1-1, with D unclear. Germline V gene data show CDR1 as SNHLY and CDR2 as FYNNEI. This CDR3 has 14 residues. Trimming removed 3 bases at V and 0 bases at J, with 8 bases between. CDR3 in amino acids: CASSEGRMNTEAFF. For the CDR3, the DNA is TGTGCCAGCAGTGAGGGCCGGATGAACACTGAAGCTTTCTTT.

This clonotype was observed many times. In nucleotides, the CDR3 is TGCGCCAGCAGCTTGCGGACAGGGGGATTGTCACCCCTCCACTTT. Protein: CASSLRTGGLSPLHF. The V gene is TRBV5-1, the J gene TRBJ1-6, with 10 bases that match TRBD1. CDR1 is SGHRS and CDR2 is YFSETQ in the germline V gene. The trim removed 1 base at V and 10 bases at J, leaving 5 bases unmatched. The length of the CDR3 is 15 residues.

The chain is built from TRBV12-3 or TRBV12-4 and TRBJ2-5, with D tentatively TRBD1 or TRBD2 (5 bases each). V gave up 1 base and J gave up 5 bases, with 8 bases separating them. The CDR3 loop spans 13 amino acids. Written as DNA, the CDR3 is TGTGCCAGCAGTTTAGGGGGGATGGAGACCCAGTACTTC. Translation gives CASSLGGMETQYF.

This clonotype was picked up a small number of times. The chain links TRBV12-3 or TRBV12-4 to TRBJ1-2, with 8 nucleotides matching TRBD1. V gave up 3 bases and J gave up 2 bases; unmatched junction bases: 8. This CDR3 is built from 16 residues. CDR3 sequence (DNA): TGTGCCAGCAGTTTTTCTGGGACAGGATACAACTATGGCTACACCTTC. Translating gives CASSFSGTGYNYGYTF.

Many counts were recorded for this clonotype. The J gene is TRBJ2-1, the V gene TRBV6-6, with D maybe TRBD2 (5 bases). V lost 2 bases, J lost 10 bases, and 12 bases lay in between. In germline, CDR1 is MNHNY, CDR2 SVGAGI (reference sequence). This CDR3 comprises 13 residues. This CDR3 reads CASSYPNEGEQFF. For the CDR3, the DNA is TGTGCCAGCAGTTACCCCAATGAGGGAGAGCAGTTCTTC.

As DNA, the CDR3 is TGTGCCAGCAGCTTAGTTAGGGAGGATGAGCAGTTCTTC. Its translation: CASSLVREDEQFF. The rearrangement joins TRBV7-2 to TRBJ2-1, with a tentative D call TRBD2 (6 bases). CDR1 and CDR2 from the germline V gene are SGHTA and FQGNSA. V lost 1 base and J 8 bases, leaving 9 bases between the germline ends. The CDR3 consists of 13 residues.

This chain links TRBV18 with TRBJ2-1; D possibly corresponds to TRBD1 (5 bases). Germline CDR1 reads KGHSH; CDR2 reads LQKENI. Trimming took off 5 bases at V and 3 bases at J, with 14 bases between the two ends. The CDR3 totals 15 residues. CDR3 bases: TGTGCCAGCTCAGAAAACACAAGGGGCTACAATGAGCAGTTCTTC. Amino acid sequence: CASSENTRGYNEQFF.

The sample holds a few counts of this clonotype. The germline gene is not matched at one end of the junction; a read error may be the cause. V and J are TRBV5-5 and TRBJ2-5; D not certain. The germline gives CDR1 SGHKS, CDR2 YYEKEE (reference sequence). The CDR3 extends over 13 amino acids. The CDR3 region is CASSFGLLDRTDF. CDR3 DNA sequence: TGTGCCAGCAGCTTCGGATTACTCGACCGGACGGACTTC.

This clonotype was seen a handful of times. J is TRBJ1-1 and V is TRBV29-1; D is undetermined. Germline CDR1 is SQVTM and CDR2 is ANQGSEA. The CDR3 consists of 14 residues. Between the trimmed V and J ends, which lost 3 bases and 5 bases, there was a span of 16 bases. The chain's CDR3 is CSVDTTSRHTEAFF. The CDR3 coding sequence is TGCAGCGTTGATACGACATCAAGGCATACTGAAGCTTTCTTT.

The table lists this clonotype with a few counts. The CDR3 sequence: CASSAGRYYGYTF. In DNA, the CDR3 is TGTGCCAGCAGCGCAGGACGGTACTATGGCTACACCTTC. The chain has TRBV7-9 and TRBJ1-2; unclear D gene. The CDR3 contains 13 residues. CDR1 SEHNR and CDR2 FQNEAQ come from the germline V gene (reference sequence). V was shortened by 5 bases and J by 3 bases, with 10 bases between the two germline ends. The full variable domain, its missing parts supplied by reference TRBV7-9 and TRBJ1-2, is DTGVSQNPRHKITKRGQNVTFRCDPISEHNRLYWYRQTLGQGPEFLTYFQNEAQLEKSRLLSDRFSAERPKGSFSTLEIQRTEQGDSAMYLCASSAGRYYGYTFGSGTRLTVV.

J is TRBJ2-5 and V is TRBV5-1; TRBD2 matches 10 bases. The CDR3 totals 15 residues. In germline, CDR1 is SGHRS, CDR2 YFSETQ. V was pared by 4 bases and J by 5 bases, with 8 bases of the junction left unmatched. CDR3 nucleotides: TGCGCCAGCAGCATAAGCGGGGGGGCCGGTGAGACCCAGTACTTC. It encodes CASSISGGAGETQYF. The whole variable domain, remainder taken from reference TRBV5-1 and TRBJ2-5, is KAGVTQTPRYLIKTRGQQVTLSCSPISGHRSVSWYQQTPGQGLQFLFEYFSETQRNKGNFPGRFSGRQFSNSRSEMNVSTLELGDSALYLCASSISGGAGETQYFGPGTRLLVL.

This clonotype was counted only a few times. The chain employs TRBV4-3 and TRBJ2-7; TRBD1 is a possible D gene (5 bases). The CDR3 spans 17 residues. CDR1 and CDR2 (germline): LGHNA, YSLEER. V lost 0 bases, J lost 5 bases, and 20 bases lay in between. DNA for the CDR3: TGCGCCAGCAGCCAAGATCTGGTACGACAAGGGGCCAACGAGCAGTACTTC. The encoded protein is CASSQDLVRQGANEQYF.

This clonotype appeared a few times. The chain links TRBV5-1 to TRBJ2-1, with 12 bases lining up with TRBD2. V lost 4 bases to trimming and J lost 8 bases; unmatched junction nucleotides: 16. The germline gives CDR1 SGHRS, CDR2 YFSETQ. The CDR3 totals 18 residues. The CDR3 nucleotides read TGCGCCAGCAGCCCCACCGGACTAGCGGGAACCTTTTTGGATGAGCAGTTCTTC. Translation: CASSPTGLAGTFLDEQFF.

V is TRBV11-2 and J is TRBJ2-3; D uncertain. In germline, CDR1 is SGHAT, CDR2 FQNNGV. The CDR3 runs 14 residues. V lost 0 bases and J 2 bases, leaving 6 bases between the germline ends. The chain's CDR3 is CASSLEITTDTQYF. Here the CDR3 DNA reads TGTGCCAGCAGCTTAGAGATAACCACAGATACGCAGTATTTT.

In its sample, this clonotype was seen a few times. The CDR3 loop is CSAALNGYGYTF. The DNA of the CDR3 is TGCAGCGCCGCCCTTAACGGCTATGGCTACACCTTC. The chain combines TRBV29-1 with TRBJ1-2; D ambiguous. This CDR3 region has 12 residues. V was clipped by 7 bases and J by 4 bases, with 13 bases between them. Per the germline V gene, CDR1 is SQVTM and CDR2 is ANQGSEA.

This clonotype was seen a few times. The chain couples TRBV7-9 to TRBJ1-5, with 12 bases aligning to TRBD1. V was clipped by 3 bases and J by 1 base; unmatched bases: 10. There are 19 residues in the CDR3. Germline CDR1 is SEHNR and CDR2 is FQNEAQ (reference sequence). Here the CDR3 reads CASSFYTGTGGRSNQPQHF. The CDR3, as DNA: TGTGCCAGCAGCTTCTACACCGGGACAGGGGGCAGGAGCAATCAGCCCCAGCATTTT.

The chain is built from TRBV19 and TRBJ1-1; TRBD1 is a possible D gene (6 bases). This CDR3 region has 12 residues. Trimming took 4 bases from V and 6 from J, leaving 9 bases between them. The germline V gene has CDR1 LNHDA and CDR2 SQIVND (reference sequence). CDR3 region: CASSTYRAEAFF. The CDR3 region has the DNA TGTGCCAGTAGTACATACAGGGCTGAAGCTTTCTTT.

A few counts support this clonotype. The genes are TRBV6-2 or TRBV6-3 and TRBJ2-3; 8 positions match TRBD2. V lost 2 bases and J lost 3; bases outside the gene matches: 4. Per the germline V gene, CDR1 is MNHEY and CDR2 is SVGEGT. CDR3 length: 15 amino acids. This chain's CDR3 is CASSYMGLGTDTQYF. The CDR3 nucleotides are TGTGCCAGCAGTTACATGGGACTAGGAACAGATACGCAGTATTTT.

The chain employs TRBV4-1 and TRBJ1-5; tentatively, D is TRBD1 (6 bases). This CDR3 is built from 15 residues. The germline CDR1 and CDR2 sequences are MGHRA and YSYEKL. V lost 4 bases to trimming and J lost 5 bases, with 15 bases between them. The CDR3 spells CASSRGGGPDQPQHF. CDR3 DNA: TGCGCCAGCAGCCGCGGGGGGGGGCCCGATCAGCCCCAGCATTTT.

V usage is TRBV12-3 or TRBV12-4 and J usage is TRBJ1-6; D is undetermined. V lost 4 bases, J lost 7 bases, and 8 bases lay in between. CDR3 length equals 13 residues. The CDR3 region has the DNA TGTGCCAGCAGTTCCCTAAAGAATTCACCCCTCCACTTT. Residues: CASSSLKNSPLHF.

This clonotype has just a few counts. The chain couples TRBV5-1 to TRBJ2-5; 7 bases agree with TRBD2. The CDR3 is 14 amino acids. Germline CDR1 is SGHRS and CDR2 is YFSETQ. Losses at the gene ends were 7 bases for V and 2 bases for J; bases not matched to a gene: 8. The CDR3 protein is CASARGDPQETQYF. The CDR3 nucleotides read TGCGCCAGCGCACGGGGGGACCCTCAAGAGACCCAGTACTTC.